Listed here are 29 T cell receptor beta chains from one sample, sequenced in a study of blood T cell repertoires in COVID-19. Libraries were prepared by immunoSEQ multiplex PCR; TCRdb keeps only in-frame clonotypes and omits some of them. The data hold 200,000 to 250,000 clones, with roughly 90% observed a single time. Sequenced: PBMCs or T cells enriched from blood (not recorded which). These receptor sequences come from a woman in her 40s with acute COVID-19.

This clone has just one count. The CDR3 nucleotides read TGTGCCTGGAAGCGTGAAGCTTTCTTT. The encoded protein is CAWKREAFF. The chain couples TRBV30 to TRBJ1-1; D remains unclear. This CDR3 is 9 amino acids long. CDR1 is GTSNPN and CDR2 is SVGIG in the germline V gene (reference sequence). Trimming left V 4 bases short and J 7 bases short, with 4 bases between.

This clone was picked up a small number of times. The chain uses TRBV25-1 and TRBJ1-5; D gene unclear. The CDR3 runs to 14 residues. Trimming pared 4 bases from V and 3 bases from J, leaving 10 bases between. Germline CDR1 is MGHDK and CDR2 is SYGVNS. The CDR3 coding sequence is TGTGCCAGCAGTGCTTTGCAGTCCAATCAGCCCCAGCATTTT. Translated, it gives CASSALQSNQPQHF.

The chain uses TRBV23-1 and TRBJ1-1; D unclear. TRBV23-1 qualifies as an ORF whose function is uncertain. The CDR3 length is 14 residues. Trimming stripped 4 bases from V and 4 bases from J, with 13 bases between. CDR3 residues: CASSRLEKATEAFF. The CDR3 DNA is TGCGCCAGCAGTCGTCTAGAGAAGGCCACTGAAGCTTTCTTT.

The chain uses TRBV29-1 and TRBJ2-1, with D perhaps matching TRBD1 (6 bases). This CDR3 spans 12 amino acids. From germline, CDR1 is SQVTM and CDR2 ANQGSEA. V dropped 7 bases and J dropped 4 bases, with 11 bases sitting between them. The CDR3 here is CSALTGYNEQFF. CDR3 nucleotides: TGCAGCGCCCTGACAGGTTACAATGAGCAGTTCTTC.

The chain recombines TRBV18 with TRBJ1-1, with 7 positions matching TRBD1. In germline, CDR1 is KGHSH, CDR2 LQKENI. J lost 1 base, V lost 1 base, and 3 bases had no gene match. This CDR3 has 15 amino acids. The CDR3 DNA is TGTGCCAGCTCACCACAGGGGGCGGGGAACACTGAAGCTTTCTTT. As protein: CASSPQGAGNTEAFF.

The gene calls are TRBV6-2 or TRBV6-3 and TRBJ1-2, with unresolved D. This CDR3 region has 12 residues. Germline V lookup: CDR1 MNHEY, CDR2 SVGEGT. V was cut by 5 bases and J by 6 bases, with 10 bases left in between. CDR3 in amino acids: CASSGDVNGYTF. The CDR3 DNA is TGTGCCAGCAGTGGAGACGTGAATGGCTACACCTTC.

This clone was recorded only once. The V and J genes are TRBV29-1 and TRBJ1-3; D call uncertain. The ends were cut back, 4 bases at V and 0 bases at J, with 7 bases in the middle. There are 13 residues in the CDR3. CDR1 and CDR2 (germline): SQVTM, ANQGSEA. The CDR3 bases are TGCAGCGTTGGGGCAGCCTCTGGAAACACCATATATTTT. Translation: CSVGAASGNTIYF. Supplemented by reference TRBV29-1 and TRBJ1-3, the full variable domain reads SAVISQKPSRDICQRGTSLTIQCQVDSQVTMMFWYRQQPGQSLTLIATANQGSEATYESGFVIDKFPISRPNLTFSTLTVSNMSPEDSSIYLCSVGAASGNTIYFGEGSWLTVV.

The V and J genes are TRBV7-9 and TRBJ1-5; TRBD1 aligns across 7 bases. V gave up 6 bases and J gave up 7 bases; unmatched junction bases: 6. The V gene's germline CDR1 is SEHNR and CDR2 FQNEAQ (reference sequence). The CDR3 has 13 amino acids. In nucleotides, the CDR3 is TGTGCCAGCAGTAGGGGGCCCGGGCAGCCCCAGCATTTT. The encoded protein is CASSRGPGQPQHF. Variable domain in full (rest from reference TRBV7-9 and TRBJ1-5): DTGVSQNPRHKITKRGQNVTFRCDPISEHNRLYWYRQTLGQGPEFLTYFQNEAQLEKSRLLSDRFSAERPKGSFSTLEIQRTEQGDSAMYLCASSRGPGQPQHFGDGTRLSIL.

The rearrangement uses TRBV2 and TRBJ1-2, with TRBD1 matching over 11 bases. Germline V gene data show CDR1 as SNHLY and CDR2 as FYNNEI. The CDR3 has 17 residues. V was clipped by 4 bases and J by 3 bases; unmatched bases: 10. CDR3 nucleotide sequence: TGTGCCAGCAGTGGTAGGACAGGGGGCCGTCTAGACTATGGCTACACCTTC. Protein product: CASSGRTGGRLDYGYTF.

The J gene is TRBJ1-2, the V gene TRBV30; D is perhaps TRBD1 (6 bases). Germline V gene data show CDR1 as GTSNPN and CDR2 as SVGIG (reference sequence). The CDR3 runs to 15 residues. V lost 5 bases to trimming and J lost 4 bases, with 20 bases between them. The CDR3 region is CAWSSPGRGTYGYTF. As DNA, the CDR3 is TGTGCCTGGTCCTCCCCCGGCAGGGGAACCTATGGCTACACCTTC.

J is TRBJ1-3 and V is TRBV6-1; TRBD1 might be the D (5 bases). This CDR3 comprises 17 residues. Trimming shortened V by 1 base and J by 2 bases, and 15 bases separated the two germline ends. Germline V gene sequence: CDR1 MNHNS, CDR2 SASEGT. CDR3 residues: CASSEGMSGEAGNTIYF. CDR3 coding DNA: TGTGCCAGCAGTGAAGGGATGTCGGGGGAGGCTGGAAACACCATATATTTT.

V is TRBV18 and J is TRBJ1-2; D is perhaps TRBD1 (6 bases). Trimming shortened V by 2 bases and J by 8 bases, and 12 bases separated the two germline ends. Germline assignment: CDR1 KGHSH and CDR2 LQKENI. This CDR3 is built from 13 residues. CDR3 bases: TGTGCCAGCTCACCAACAGGGTCGGGAGGCTACACCTTC. It is translated as CASSPTGSGGYTF.

The rearrangement links TRBV29-1 to TRBJ2-2, with D perhaps TRBD2 (6 bases). CDR3 length equals 13 residues. Germline V lookup: CDR1 SQVTM, CDR2 ANQGSEA. Trimming cost V 4 bases and J 2 bases, with 8 bases left between them. CDR3 region: CSVGRDNTGELFF. DNA of the CDR3: TGCAGCGTTGGGCGGGACAACACCGGGGAGCTGTTTTTT.

The chain recombines TRBV18 with TRBJ2-1; D is undetermined. The germline gives CDR1 KGHSH, CDR2 LQKENI. The CDR3 is 12 amino acids. Trimming took off 6 bases at V and 3 bases at J, with 6 bases between the two ends. CDR3 loop: CASSTDYNEQFF. The CDR3 coding sequence is TGTGCCAGCTCCACAGACTACAATGAGCAGTTCTTC.

The rearrangement uses TRBV6-5 and TRBJ1-1; no firm D call. The CDR3 is 14 amino acids. V lost 6 bases and J 3 bases, leaving 14 bases between the germline ends. Per germline, CDR1 MNHEY and CDR2 SVGAGI. The DNA for the CDR3 is TGTGCCAGCAGCCATTGGAGCGGTGACACTGAAGCTTTCTTT. Amino acid sequence: CASSHWSGDTEAFF.

The V and J genes are TRBV5-1 and TRBJ1-1; D perhaps matches TRBD1 (5 bases). V was pared by 2 bases and J by 5 bases, with 13 bases between. Germline V CDR1 and CDR2: SGHRS, YFSETQ. This CDR3 is built from 14 residues. CDR3 in DNA: TGCGCCAGCAGCTTTGCAGGGAGGAATACTGAAGCTTTCTTT. Protein: CASSFAGRNTEAFF. The full variable domain, its missing parts supplied by reference TRBV5-1 and TRBJ1-1, is KAGVTQTPRYLIKTRGQQVTLSCSPISGHRSVSWYQQTPGQGLQFLFEYFSETQRNKGNFPGRFSGRQFSNSRSEMNVSTLELGDSALYLCASSFAGRNTEAFFGQGTRLTVV.

This clone turned up a few times. The rearrangement uses TRBV19 and TRBJ1-1; 12 bases line up with TRBD1. J was trimmed by 1 base and V by 5 bases; bases with no gene match: 8. Germline V gives CDR1 LNHDA, CDR2 SQIVND (reference sequence). The CDR3 spans 17 residues. The CDR3 sequence is CASSDRDRGRGNTEAFF. In nucleotides, the CDR3 is TGTGCCAGTAGTGACCGGGACAGGGGGCGGGGGAACACTGAAGCTTTCTTT.

The chain combines TRBV7-9 with TRBJ2-2; 8 nucleotides line up with TRBD2. J was trimmed by 4 bases and V by 4 bases; bases with no gene match: 11. The germline CDR1 and CDR2 sequences are SEHNR and FQNEAQ (reference sequence). This CDR3 spans 17 amino acids. CDR3 in amino acids: CASSSTTGGSGTGELFF. The DNA of the CDR3 is TGTGCCAGCAGCTCCACGACGGGGGGGTCCGGCACCGGGGAGCTGTTTTTT.

The chain combines TRBV7-9 with TRBJ1-4, with D unresolved. Trimming cost V 2 bases and J 5 bases, with 15 bases left between them. The CDR3 loop spans 16 amino acids. Germline assignment: CDR1 SEHNR and CDR2 FQNEAQ (reference sequence). CDR3 amino acids: CASSLNMQQKNEKLFF. In DNA, the CDR3 is TGTGCCAGCAGCTTAAACATGCAACAGAAAAATGAAAAACTGTTTTTT.

This chain links TRBV19 with TRBJ1-4; 7 bases agree with TRBD1. Germline CDR1 and CDR2: LNHDA and SQIVND (reference sequence). Losses at the gene ends were 6 bases for V and 4 bases for J; bases not matched to a gene: 8. CDR3 length: 15 residues. The CDR3 is CASRRLDRSNEKLFF. In DNA, the CDR3 is TGTGCCAGTAGACGTCTGGACAGGAGTAATGAAAAACTGTTTTTT.

The genes are TRBV5-1 and TRBJ1-4; possibly TRBD1 for D (5 bases). This CDR3 is built from 15 residues. The V and J ends lost 0 bases and 7 bases respectively, with 13 bases between them. Germline V gene lookup returns CDR1 SGHRS and CDR2 YFSETQ. The CDR3 DNA follows: TGCGCCAGCAGCTTGGACCGGGGGGGAGGTGAAAAACTGTTTTTT. As protein: CASSLDRGGGEKLFF.

The rearrangement links TRBV27 to TRBJ1-2; 10 nucleotides agree with TRBD1. This CDR3 is 16 amino acids long. CDR1 is MNHEY and CDR2 is SMNVEV in the germline V gene (reference sequence). The ends lost 5 bases at V and 8 bases at J; junction bases unmatched: 14. The CDR3 DNA is TGTGCCAGCAGTCCAAGACAGGGGGCGCTTGCATACGGCTACACCTTC. It yields the protein CASSPRQGALAYGYTF.

The chain has TRBV9 and TRBJ2-1, with D tentatively TRBD1 (5 bases). The ends were cut back, 0 bases at V and 5 bases at J, with 24 bases in the middle. Germline V gene data show CDR1 as SGDLS and CDR2 as YYNGEE. The CDR3 covers 19 residues. CDR3: CASSVALIGVSRSNNEQFF. The CDR3, as DNA: TGTGCCAGCAGCGTAGCTCTTATAGGGGTCTCAAGATCCAACAATGAGCAGTTCTTC.

The CDR3 here is CASSEYGVELFF. CDR3 DNA sequence: TGTGCCAGCAGTGAATATGGAGTAGAACTGTTTTTT. V is TRBV25-1 and J is TRBJ1-4; D unclear. CDR1 and CDR2 (germline): MGHDK, SYGVNS. This CDR3 comprises 12 residues. Trimming cost V 0 bases and J 12 bases, with 8 bases left between them.

This chain links TRBV7-9 with TRBJ1-1; D uncertain. The V gene lost 1 base and the J gene lost 1 base, with 7 bases spanning the gap. The CDR3 loop spans 14 amino acids. Germline CDR1 reads SEHNR; CDR2 reads FQNEAQ (reference sequence). The DNA of the CDR3 is TGTGCCAGCAGCTTAGGGGGAGAGAACACTGAAGCTTTCTTT. It encodes CASSLGGENTEAFF.

On this clone: Distinct nucleotide sequences in the sample also encode this CDR3. This rearrangement joins TRBV18 to TRBJ1-2; 9 nucleotides line up with TRBD1. Germline values: CDR1 KGHSH, CDR2 LQKENI. The V segment lost 3 bases and the J segment 1 base; nucleotides outside the gene matches: 3. This CDR3 has 15 residues. The CDR3, as DNA: TGTGCCAGCTCACCCGCGACAGGGGGTAACTATGGCTACACCTTC. Its protein product is CASSPATGGNYGYTF.

The chain carries TRBV7-2 and TRBJ2-3, with 16 bases matching TRBD2. The CDR3 is made up of 18 amino acids. Losses at the gene ends were 1 base for V and 5 bases for J; bases not matched to a gene: 6. Germline V gene lookup returns CDR1 SGHTA and CDR2 FQGNSA. The CDR3 is CASSLVGTSGGAQDTQYF. In nucleotides, the CDR3 is TGTGCCAGCAGCTTAGTCGGGACTAGCGGGGGGGCTCAAGATACGCAGTATTTT.

The chain combines TRBV29-1 with TRBJ1-1; 11 bases agree with TRBD1. The CDR3 is made up of 12 amino acids. V was clipped by 6 bases and J by 4 bases; unmatched bases: 1. CDR1 is SQVTM, CDR2 ANQGSEA, per germline. In DNA, the CDR3 is TGCAGCGTGGACAGGGGGCCCACTGAAGCTTTCTTT. It translates to CSVDRGPTEAFF. The whole variable domain, remainder taken from reference TRBV29-1 and TRBJ1-1, is SAVISQKPSRDICQRGTSLTIQCQVDSQVTMMFWYRQQPGQSLTLIATANQGSEATYESGFVIDKFPISRPNLTFSTLTVSNMSPEDSSIYLCSVDRGPTEAFFGQGTRLTVV.

This rearrangement joins TRBV6-1 to TRBJ1-5; D is perhaps TRBD1 (6 bases). The CDR3 spans 13 residues. Germline assignment: CDR1 MNHNS and CDR2 SASEGT. V was pared by 1 base and J by 9 bases, with 10 bases between. The CDR3 DNA follows: TGTGCCAGCAGTGAAGAGAGGGGGGGGCCCCAGCATTTT. Translating gives CASSEERGGPQHF.